These 16 T cell receptor beta chains were sequenced from one sample in a study of T-cell memory formation after mild COVID-19 (dated by TCRdb to the early 2020s). Libraries were constructed by 5' RACE. TCRdb names Illumina NovaSeq 6000 as the instrument used. TCRdb ran its own pipeline on the public reads, namely fastp trimming at Q25 and MiXCR clone calling, and kept in-frame beta chains. Records with the same CDR3 protein are collapsed into one entry carrying the most frequent genes and DNA. Recorded for this sample are roughly 300,000 distinct CDR3 sequences; about 16% of them occurred a single time. The ten most abundant clones make up roughly 23% of the sample. The sample taken for sequencing was PBMCs or a T cell subset sorted from them (not recorded which). These receptors were obtained from a man younger than 35 who had mild COVID-19 (a few samples of this study predate the infection). The sample titles of this study are shuffled in the database, so cell type and time point are left out; the donor was told from shared clones.

This clonotype was seen more than once but under ten times. The chain combines TRBV7-2 with TRBJ1-5; D unclear. V lost 0 bases to trimming and J lost 3 bases, with 9 bases between them. Germline-derived CDR1 and CDR2 are SGHTA and FQGNSA. The CDR3 sequence is 15 residues long. The CDR3 DNA reads TGTGCCAGCAGCTTAGCAGGGCACCTCAATCAGCCCCAGCATTTT. It encodes CASSLAGHLNQPQHF.

This clonotype was found many times. This chain uses TRBV11-2 with TRBJ2-4, with no clear D. Deletions cut 1 base from V and 1 base from J, with 11 bases between. CDR3 size: 16 residues. Germline CDR1 reads SGHAT; CDR2 reads FQNNGV. The CDR3, as DNA: TGTGCCAGCAGCTTAGCAGCAACTTGGGCCAAAAACATTCAGTACTTC. Translated, it gives CASSLAATWAKNIQYF.

V gene TRBV4-1 combines with J gene TRBJ1-5, with D tentatively TRBD1 (5 bases). CDR1 is MGHRA and CDR2 is YSYEKL in the germline V gene. The CDR3 has 15 residues. V was trimmed by 3 bases and J by 5 bases, leaving 14 bases between them. CDR3 residues: CASSQRGMGDQPQHF. The CDR3 region has the DNA TGCGCCAGCAGCCAGAGGGGAATGGGGGATCAGCCCCAGCATTTT.

V gene TRBV15 combines with J gene TRBJ2-1; no definite D call. Trimming pared 6 bases from V and 7 bases from J, leaving 13 bases between. Germline CDR1 and CDR2: LNHNV and YYDKDF (reference sequence). This CDR3 is built from 13 residues. CDR3 amino acids: CATRRTATNEQFF. The CDR3 DNA sequence: TGTGCCACCAGGAGGACGGCTACTAATGAGCAGTTCTTC.

This sequence joins TRBV21-1 and TRBJ1-1; the D call TRBD1 from the table was never checked on the DNA. TRBV21-1 is annotated as a pseudogene. The CDR3 totals 16 residues. CDR3 amino acids: CASSKVFRGRGAEAFF. The DNA for the CDR3 is TGTGCCAGCAGCAAAGTCTTCAGGGGCCGTGGCGCTGAAGCTTTCTTT.

The table lists this clonotype with a few counts. The chain recombines TRBV6-2 or TRBV6-3 with TRBJ1-5; 10 nucleotides match TRBD1. CDR3 length equals 15 residues. The V and J ends lost 5 bases and 4 bases, in that order; junction bases with no gene match: 5. Germline loops: CDR1 MNHEY, CDR2 SVGEGT. The CDR3 bases are TGTGCCAGCAGTGGGGGACAGGGGAAAAATCAGCCCCAGCATTTT. Amino acids: CASSGGQGKNQPQHF.

V gene TRBV6-5 combines with J gene TRBJ1-1; D ambiguous. The V end was cut by 0 bases, the J end by 4 bases, with 9 bases between. Germline V gene lookup returns CDR1 MNHEY and CDR2 SVGAGI. The CDR3 extends over 14 amino acids. CDR3: CASSYSAKGTEAFF. DNA of the CDR3: TGTGCCAGCAGTTACTCAGCAAAGGGCACTGAAGCTTTCTTT.

The chain combines TRBV5-1 with TRBJ1-4; TRBD1 matches at 10 bases. The CDR3 has 14 residues. Trimming at V came to 4 bases and at J to 8 bases, leaving 5 bases not matched to a gene. CDR1 SGHRS and CDR2 YFSETQ come from the germline V gene. The CDR3 is CASSNPGQGEKLFF. The CDR3 DNA is TGCGCCAGCAGCAATCCGGGACAGGGGGAAAAACTGTTTTTT.

CDR3 nucleotide sequence: TGTGCCAGCATTGATGGGGGAGAGACCCAGTACTTC. This codes for CASIDGGETQYF. This chain uses TRBV28 with TRBJ2-5; D assignment may be TRBD1 or TRBD2 (5 bases each). This CDR3 has 12 amino acids. The ends were cut back, 7 bases at V and 4 bases at J, with 10 bases in the middle. CDR1 MDHEN and CDR2 SYDVKM come from the germline V gene.

The rearrangement joins TRBV4-1 to TRBJ2-7; 7 nucleotides agree with TRBD1. The length of the CDR3 is 15 residues. Germline-derived CDR1 and CDR2 are MGHRA and YSYEKL. Unmatched junction bases numbered 6, after V lost 1 base and J lost 3 bases. CDR3 region: CASSQAPGQFYEQYV. CDR3 DNA sequence: TGCGCCAGCAGCCAAGCCCCGGGACAGTTCTACGAGCAGTACGTC.

This clonotype was observed at least ten times. The gene calls are TRBV5-1 and TRBJ2-3; 12 positions agree with TRBD2. V was clipped by 4 bases and J by 2 bases; unmatched bases: 5. This CDR3 spans 16 amino acids. CDR1 and CDR2 (germline): SGHRS, YFSETQ. This CDR3 reads CASSLGLAGTTDTQYF. The CDR3 DNA follows: TGCGCCAGCAGCCTTGGACTAGCGGGGACCACAGATACGCAGTATTTT. The whole variable domain, filled in from reference TRBV5-1 and TRBJ2-3, reads KAGVTQTPRYLIKTRGQQVTLSCSPISGHRSVSWYQQTPGQGLQFLFEYFSETQRNKGNFPGRFSGRQFSNSRSEMNVSTLELGDSALYLCASSLGLAGTTDTQYFGPGTRLTVL.

This clonotype was detected only a few times. The chain combines TRBV5-1 with TRBJ2-5; tentatively, D is TRBD1 or TRBD2 (5 bases each). Trimming removed 4 bases from V and 3 bases from J, with 13 bases in between. This CDR3 region has 14 residues. From germline, CDR1 is SGHRS and CDR2 YFSETQ. CDR3 amino acids: CASSPRGTEETQYF. DNA of the CDR3: TGCGCCAGCAGCCCACGAGGGACCGAAGAGACCCAGTACTTC.

This clonotype has ten or more counts. The V and J genes are TRBV11-2 and TRBJ2-3; a possible D gene is TRBD2 (6 bases). V lost 1 base, J lost 4 bases, and 6 bases lay in between. This CDR3 comprises 13 residues. In germline, CDR1 is SGHAT, CDR2 FQNNGV. The CDR3 coding sequence is TGTGCCAGCAGCTTAGCGGGGGCAGATACGCAGTATTTT. This encodes CASSLAGADTQYF.

V usage is TRBV7-2 and J usage is TRBJ2-1; 7 nucleotides match TRBD1. Germline V gene lookup returns CDR1 SGHTA and CDR2 FQGNSA. V was clipped by 5 bases and J by 8 bases; unmatched bases: 6. CDR3 length: 13 residues. In nucleotides, the CDR3 is TGTGCCAGCAGCCGCAACAGGGGCCATGAGCAGTTCTTC. Translated: CASSRNRGHEQFF.

This clonotype came up a few times. The V and J genes are TRBV7-6 and TRBJ1-5, with D maybe TRBD1 (6 bases). V lost 1 base and J 7 bases, leaving 14 bases between the germline ends. In germline, CDR1 is SGHVS, CDR2 FNYEAQ. The CDR3 has 15 amino acids. The CDR3 DNA is TGTGCCAGCAGCTTAGGGGGCAGGGGTCGGCAGCCCCAGCATTTT. This translates into CASSLGGRGRQPQHF.

V is TRBV6-5 and J is TRBJ2-1, with D perhaps assigned TRBD1 or TRBD2 (5 bases each). The V gene's germline CDR1 is MNHEY and CDR2 SVGAGI. The V and J ends lost 5 bases and 0 bases respectively, with 11 bases between them. The CDR3 contains 15 residues. Here the CDR3 reads CASSPGRGSYNEQFF. The CDR3 DNA follows: TGTGCCAGCAGTCCAGGGAGAGGCTCCTACAATGAGCAGTTCTTC.